This note documents a single T cell receptor beta chain sequence. The antigen remains undetermined. The data are from a study of CD8 T cells in ankylosing spondylitis. Study-wide results and caveats: Reports of some motif variants in reactive arthritis synovial fluid and blood predate this one. Matched ankylosing spondylitis synovial fluid reportedly contained a significantly enriched population of disease-linked clones. Characteristic, it appeared, of ankylosing spondylitis blood was a TCR beta motif of eight highly homologous variants.

J was trimmed by 15 bases and V by 6 bases; bases with no gene match: 11. The CDR3 spans 12 residues. Germline V CDR1 and CDR2: SNHLY, FYNNEI. Library preparation for TCR beta used quantitative 5'-RACE with molecular barcodes. TCRdb re-called the 5' RACE reads through MiXCR, storing one row per CDR3 protein. The sample shows fewer than 500,000 distinct CDR3 sequences, about a fifth of them seen only once. The chain uses TRBV2 and TRBJ2-1, with 7 positions matching TRBD1. The receptor comes from a male donor with ankylosing spondylitis. Sequenced: blood, either unsorted or a sorted T cell fraction (not recorded which). The CDR3 sequence is CASRGDRVWPFF. CDR3 DNA sequence: TGTGCCAGCAGGGGAGACAGGGTTTGGCCGTTCTTC.